Following are 23 T cell receptor beta chains from one sample sequenced in a study of cytomegalovirus exposure and HLA in healthy donors. PCR used 60 Vbeta primers and 13 Jbeta primers. Method: immunoSEQ multiplex PCR; TCRdb's copy keeps in-frame clones and lacks some. Its table records some 110,000 clones. The sample comprised PBMCs. The receptors were sampled from a man aged 40-49 years in good health and CMV-seropositive.

The rearrangement links TRBV4-2 to TRBJ1-6, with TRBD1 matching over 7 bases. The germline V gene has CDR1 LGHNA and CDR2 YNFKEQ. The J segment lost 10 bases and the V segment lost 4 bases, leaving 4 bases of the junction unmatched. The CDR3 runs 13 residues. CDR3 region: CASSPEQGSPLHF. The CDR3 bases are TGTGCCAGCAGCCCCGAACAGGGGTCACCCCTCCACTTT.

The chain has TRBV9 and TRBJ2-5; possibly TRBD2 for D (6 bases). Germline CDR1 is SGDLS and CDR2 is YYNGEE. Trimming removed 9 bases at V and 2 bases at J, with 11 bases between. The CDR3 runs to 12 residues. The CDR3 region has the DNA TGTGCCACCGGACTAAAACAAGAGACCCAGTACTTC. Encoded protein: CATGLKQETQYF.

The chain joins TRBV5-4 to TRBJ2-7; tentative D call: TRBD1 (6 bases). The germline gives CDR1 SGHNT, CDR2 YYREEE (reference sequence). V was pared by 4 bases and J by 5 bases, with 22 bases between. The CDR3 runs to 16 residues. CDR3 residues: CASSAPSGRGSDEQYF. The CDR3 nucleotides are TGTGCCAGCAGCGCCCCATCGGGCAGGGGTAGTGACGAGCAGTACTTC.

The chain uses TRBV9 and TRBJ2-5, with 7 bases fitting TRBD2. The DNA end is more similar to TRBJ2-7, so the J call may be wrong. Germline CDR1 and CDR2: SGDLS and YYNGEE. This CDR3 contains 14 residues. CDR3 nucleotide sequence: TGTGCCAGCAGCGTAGGCGGGAGTCCCTACGAGCAGTACTTC. Its protein product is CASSVGGSPYEQYF.

The V call is TRBV9, the J call TRBJ2-7; 13 bases are shared with TRBD2. The CDR3 extends over 14 amino acids. J gave up 9 bases and V 0 bases, and 3 bases lay outside the gene matches. CDR1 and CDR2 from the germline V gene are SGDLS and YYNGEE. The CDR3 reads CASSVELAGGSQYF. CDR3 coding DNA: TGTGCCAGCAGCGTAGAACTAGCGGGAGGGTCGCAGTACTTC.

This chain links TRBV11-1 with TRBJ2-7, with D possibly matching TRBD1 (6 bases). With 5 bases removed from V and 0 bases from J, the gap between germline ends came to 11 bases. The CDR3 is 14 residues long. CDR1 and CDR2 (germline): SGHAT, FQDESV (reference sequence). CDR3 region: CASSPRTVSYEQYF. For the CDR3, the DNA is TGTGCCAGCAGCCCCAGGACAGTCTCCTACGAGCAGTACTTC.

V is TRBV2 and J is TRBJ1-2; possibly TRBD1 for D (5 bases). Trimming stripped 6 bases from V and 3 bases from J, with 11 bases between. CDR1 SNHLY and CDR2 FYNNEI come from the germline V gene. The CDR3 spans 13 residues. The DNA of the CDR3 is TGTGCCAGCAGCGCGGGGGGGGACTATGGCTACACCTTC. It encodes CASSAGGDYGYTF.

The rearrangement links TRBV4-1 to TRBJ2-7; TRBD1 might be the D (6 bases). Germline CDR1 reads MGHRA; CDR2 reads YSYEKL. V lost 0 bases and J lost 9, with 15 bases in between. The CDR3 loop spans 14 amino acids. Here the CDR3 reads CASSQETGRQVQYF. In DNA form, the CDR3 reads TGCGCCAGCAGCCAAGAGACAGGTAGGCAAGTGCAGTACTTC.

As regards this clone: The junction departs from germline at one end; a sequencing error may be responsible. Other DNA variants within this sample encode the same CDR3. The chain couples TRBV12-5 to TRBJ2-2; D is ambiguous. Germline V gives CDR1 LGHNT, CDR2 FRNRAP. CDR3 length equals 13 residues. CDR3 sequence: CASGLSDTGELFF. The CDR3 region has the DNA TGCGCTAGTGGTTTGTCTGACACCGGGGAGCTGTTTTTT.

The chain has TRBV6-1 and TRBJ2-7; D gene ambiguous. This CDR3 contains 17 residues. V dropped 1 base and J dropped 0 bases, with 16 bases sitting between them. Germline CDR1 and CDR2: MNHNS and SASEGT. The CDR3 nucleotides read TGTGCCAGCAGTGAAGTCAGTCTGGGCCTAAGCTCCTACGAGCAGTACTTC. Amino acid sequence: CASSEVSLGLSSYEQYF.

V is TRBV13 and J is TRBJ2-5, with 9 bases identical to TRBD2. The DNA end is more similar to TRBJ2-7, so the J call may be wrong. CDR1 and CDR2 (germline): PRHDT, FYEKMQ (reference sequence). CDR3 length: 16 residues. CDR3 nucleotides: TGTGCCAGCAGCTCTTATAGCGGGAGAGACTCCTACGAGCAGTACTTC. It codes for CASSSYSGRDSYEQYF.

The chain has TRBV7-9 and TRBJ2-1; D may be TRBD1 (7 bases). The CDR3 covers 16 residues. Trimming took off 5 bases at V and 4 bases at J, with 18 bases between the two ends. Per the germline V gene, CDR1 is SEHNR and CDR2 is FQNEAQ (reference sequence). CDR3 sequence: CASSDRGRGAYNEQFF. The CDR3 region has the DNA TGTGCCAGCAGCGATAGGGGCAGGGGGGCGTACAATGAGCAGTTCTTC.

This chain links TRBV5-1 with TRBJ2-7, with TRBD2 identical over 10 bases. Germline CDR1 and CDR2: SGHRS and YFSETQ. There are 13 residues in the CDR3. V lost 6 bases, J lost 4 bases, and 4 bases stayed unmatched. Here the CDR3 DNA reads TGCGCCAGCACTACTAGCGGGGCTTACGAGCAGTACTTC. This translates into CASTTSGAYEQYF.

The chain recombines TRBV6-5 with TRBJ2-7, with 10 positions matching TRBD2. After removal of 6 bases from V and 5 bases from J, the junction contained 7 bases not matched to a gene. CDR1 MNHEY and CDR2 SVGAGI come from the germline V gene. The CDR3 consists of 14 residues. In DNA, the CDR3 is TGTGCCAGCAGGGAACTAGCGGGATACCACGAGCAGTACTTC. Its translation is CASRELAGYHEQYF.

The V gene is TRBV15, the J gene TRBJ1-2; D may be TRBD1 (6 bases). V was trimmed by 1 base and J by 8 bases, leaving 14 bases between them. The CDR3 spans 14 residues. Germline V gene data show CDR1 as LNHNV and CDR2 as YYDKDF (reference sequence). CDR3 sequence: CATSRGSGEGGYTF. The CDR3, as DNA: TGTGCCACCAGCAGAGGTTCAGGGGAGGGCGGCTACACCTTC.

The chain uses TRBV15 and TRBJ1-4; D is possibly TRBD1 (6 bases). The CDR3 runs to 16 residues. Germline V gene lookup returns CDR1 LNHNV and CDR2 YYDKDF (reference sequence). V shed 5 bases and J shed 2 bases, with 15 bases lying between them. DNA for the CDR3: TGTGCCACCAGCGCAACACCGCAGGGGACTAATGAAAAACTGTTTTTT. Its translation is CATSATPQGTNEKLFF. Looking up the rest from reference TRBV15 and TRBJ1-4 gives the full variable domain: DAMVIQNPRYQVTQFGKPVTLSCSQTLNHNVMYWYQQKSSQAPKLLFHYYDKDFNNEADTPDNFQSRRPNTSFCFLDIRSPGLGDTAMYLCATSATPQGTNEKLFFGSGTQLSVL.

The gene calls are TRBV5-1 and TRBJ1-1; D is unclear. The CDR3 has 14 residues. Germline V gene lookup returns CDR1 SGHRS and CDR2 YFSETQ. V lost 0 bases and J 0 bases, leaving 6 bases between the germline ends. The CDR3 DNA reads TGCGCCAGCAGCTTGGCCCTTCTGAACACTGAAGCTTTCTTT. It is translated as CASSLALLNTEAFF.

This rearrangement joins TRBV6-5 to TRBJ2-4; 10 bases are a match to TRBD1. With 11 bases clipped from V and 8 bases from J, the junction kept 6 bases outside the gene matches. The V gene's germline CDR1 is MNHEY and CDR2 SVGAGI. CDR3 length equals 12 residues. The CDR3 region is CAGRDRGYIQYF. The CDR3, as DNA: TGTGCCGGCCGGGACAGGGGATACATTCAGTACTTC.

The chain joins TRBV15 to TRBJ2-7, with 7 bases identical to TRBD2. Germline CDR1 and CDR2: LNHNV and YYDKDF (reference sequence). The CDR3 contains 15 residues. With V trimmed by 0 bases and J by 2 bases, 4 bases remained unmatched. In DNA, the CDR3 is TGTGCCACCAGCAGAGACGGCGGGAGTCCCTACGAGCAGTACTTC. Its translation is CATSRDGGSPYEQYF.

This chain links TRBV15 with TRBJ2-2; D is ambiguous. The CDR3 is made up of 15 amino acids. V was pared by 0 bases and J by 5 bases, with 10 bases between. Germline CDR1 LNHNV, CDR2 YYDKDF (reference sequence). The chain's CDR3 is CATSRDPPSTGELFF. The CDR3 DNA reads as TGTGCCACCAGCAGAGACCCTCCGAGTACCGGGGAGCTGTTTTTT. Full variable domain (remainder filled in from reference TRBV15 and TRBJ2-2): DAMVIQNPRYQVTQFGKPVTLSCSQTLNHNVMYWYQQKSSQAPKLLFHYYDKDFNNEADTPDNFQSRRPNTSFCFLDIRSPGLGDTAMYLCATSRDPPSTGELFFGEGSRLTVL.

CDR3 DNA: TGCGCCAGCATAGGGCTAGCGGGAGGACCCAATGAGCAGTTCTTC. Amino acids: CASIGLAGGPNEQFF. The chain uses TRBV5-1 and TRBJ2-1; TRBD2 agrees at 11 bases. After removal of 6 bases from V and 6 bases from J, the junction contained 8 bases not matched to a gene. CDR3 length equals 15 residues. Germline-derived CDR1 and CDR2 are SGHRS and YFSETQ.

The chain uses TRBV28 and TRBJ2-7; 8 bases are a match to TRBD1. The CDR3 has 15 amino acids. V lost 6 bases, J lost 6 bases, and 13 bases stayed unmatched. CDR1 and CDR2 from the germline V gene are MDHEN and SYDVKM. The CDR3 is CASRPTGQAGGEQYF. The CDR3 nucleotides read TGTGCCAGCAGACCGACGGGACAGGCAGGGGGCGAGCAGTACTTC.

V gene TRBV28 combines with J gene TRBJ2-7; perhaps TRBD2 as D (5 bases). Germline V gene sequence: CDR1 MDHEN, CDR2 SYDVKM. The CDR3 is 13 amino acids. Trimming removed 4 bases at V and 13 bases at J, with 20 bases between. CDR3 DNA: TGTGCCAGCAGTTCCCTCAAACCGGGATTTCCTTACTTC. Its protein is CASSSLKPGFPYF.